These T cell receptor beta chains were read from a single sample in a study of cytomegalovirus exposure and HLA in healthy donors. Clones were read by immunoSEQ multiplex PCR, and TCRdb kept only the in-frame ones, dropping some. The data hold some 150,000 clones, with 75% to 85% observed a single time. The sequenced sample was PBMCs. All receptors come from a man aged 45 to 65 in good health and CMV-seronegative. Both conserved end residues are part of each CDR3. A D gene is named only where the DNA matches it firmly. Only part of the rows carry a size: once, few, many, or a class if the clone is expanded.

TRBJ2-2,NA,TRBD1,TRBV19,TGTGCCACCGGAGGACAGGGGAACACCGGGGAGCTGTTTTTT,CATGGQGNTGELFF
TRBJ1-6,NA,NA,TRBV25-1,TGTGCCAGCGAAATAGGGGGTGCTAGTTCACCCCTCCACTTT,CASEIGGASSPLHF
TRBJ2-7,NA,TRBD2,TRBV14,TGTGCCAGCAGCCACCGACTAGCGCCTTCCTACGAGCAGTACTTC,CASSHRLAPSYEQYF
TRBJ1-6,NA,NA,TRBV5-4,TGTGCCAGCAGTTTGGCCAGGGGTTCACCCCTCCACTTT,CASSLARGSPLHF
TRBJ1-5,NA,NA,TRBV2,TGTGCCAGCAGTGGCCGACAGCAGTCTTCGGCGGGGTCCCAGCATTTT,CASSGRQQSSAGSQHF
TRBJ2-5,few,TRBD2,TRBV7-9,TGTGCCAGCAGCCCCAAACTCCGACTAGCGGGAGCCAAAGAGACCCAGTACTTC,CASSPKLRLAGAKETQYF
TRBJ1-5,NA,TRBD1,TRBV19,TGTGCCAGTACCACCGACAGGGTGGGAATTAGCAATCAGCCCCAGCATTTT,CASTTDRVGISNQPQHF
TRBJ1-2,once,TRBD1,TRBV29-1,TGCAGCGTTCAATTTTCCGTGGGACAGGGTGATGGCGGCTACACCTTC,CSVQFSVGQGDGGYTF
TRBJ2-3,NA,TRBD2,TRBV5-1,TGCGCCAGCAGCCCCGGGACTAGACCCATCGCAGATACGCAGTATTTT,CASSPGTRPIADTQYF
TRBJ2-7,NA,TRBD1,TRBV18,TGTGCCAGCTCACCAGGACAGGGGACCGAGCAGTACTTC,CASSPGQGTEQYF
TRBJ2-3,NA,NA,TRBV5-1,TGCGCCAGCAGATCAGGAGGGCCCACAGATACGCAGTATTTT,CASRSGGPTDTQYF
TRBJ2-6,NA,NA,TRBV5-4,TGTGCCAGCAGCTTGTGGCGGCAGGGTGACAACGTCCTGACTTTC,CASSLWRQGDNVLTF
TRBJ2-4,NA,TRBD2,TRBV5-6,TGTGCCAGCAGCTCCTCAGCGGGGGAGCCCAAAAACATTCAGTACTTC,CASSSSAGEPKNIQYF
TRBJ2-2,NA,NA,TRBV5-4,TGTGCCAGCAGCCCGCCCCCGACAGGGGAGGGGAGCACCGGGGAGCTGTTTTTT,CASSPPPTGEGSTGELFF
TRBJ1-5,NA,NA,TRBV27,TGTGCCAGCAGCCCCCCCGGGGGGTTTGGACAGCCCCAGCATTTT,CASSPPGGFGQPQHF
TRBJ1-2,NA,NA,TRBV5-1,TGCGCCAGCAGCCCTGGAGGGGTGAACTATGGCTACACCTTC,CASSPGGVNYGYTF
TRBJ2-1,NA,NA,TRBV5-4,TGTGCCAGCAGCTTAGGGACTGAGACCTACAATGAGCAGTTCTTC,CASSLGTETYNEQFF
TRBJ1-6,once,NA,TRBV2,TGTGCCAGCAGTGAGATCCGGGTTTCCAATAATTCACCCCTCCACTTT,CASSEIRVSNNSPLHF
TRBJ2-1,NA,TRBD2,TRBV25-1,TGTGCCACGGGACTAGCGGGTAGCTCCTACAATGAGCAGTTCTTC,CATGLAGSSYNEQFF
TRBJ1-2,NA,TRBD1,TRBV7-9,TGTGCCAGCAGCAAAGCCGGGACAGACTATGGCTACACCTTC,CASSKAGTDYGYTF
TRBJ1-4,NA,TRBD1,TRBV6-1,TGTGCCAGCAGCGAACTAACGGGACAGAATGAAAAACTGTTTTTT,CASSELTGQNEKLFF
TRBJ2-7,NA,NA,TRBV18,TGTGCCAGCTCACCAGGAGTTCTCTACGAGCAGTACTTC,CASSPGVLYEQYF
TRBJ2-7,NA,TRBD2,TRBV5-1,TGCGCCAGCAGCCCTGTGGTAGCGGGGGGGTACGAGCAGTACTTC,CASSPVVAGGYEQYF
TRBJ1-2,NA,TRBD1,TRBV7-3,TGTGCCAGCAGCTCCACAGGGGATCTTTCTGGCTACACCTTC,CASSSTGDLSGYTF